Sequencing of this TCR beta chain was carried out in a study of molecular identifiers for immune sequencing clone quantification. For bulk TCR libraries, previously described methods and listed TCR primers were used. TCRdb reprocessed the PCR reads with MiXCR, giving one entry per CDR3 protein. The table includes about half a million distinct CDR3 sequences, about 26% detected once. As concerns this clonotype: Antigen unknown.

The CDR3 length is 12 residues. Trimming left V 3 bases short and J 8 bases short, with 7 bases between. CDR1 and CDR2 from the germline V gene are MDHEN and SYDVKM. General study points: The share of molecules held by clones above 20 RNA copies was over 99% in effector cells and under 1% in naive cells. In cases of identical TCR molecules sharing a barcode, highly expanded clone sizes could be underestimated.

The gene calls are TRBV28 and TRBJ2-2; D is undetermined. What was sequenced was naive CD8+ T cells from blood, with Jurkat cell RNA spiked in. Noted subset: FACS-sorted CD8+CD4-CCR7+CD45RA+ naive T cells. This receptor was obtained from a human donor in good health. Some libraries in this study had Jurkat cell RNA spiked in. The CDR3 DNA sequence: TGTGCCAGCAGTTTGGGCGGTGGGGAGCTGTTTTTT. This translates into CASSLGGGELFF.